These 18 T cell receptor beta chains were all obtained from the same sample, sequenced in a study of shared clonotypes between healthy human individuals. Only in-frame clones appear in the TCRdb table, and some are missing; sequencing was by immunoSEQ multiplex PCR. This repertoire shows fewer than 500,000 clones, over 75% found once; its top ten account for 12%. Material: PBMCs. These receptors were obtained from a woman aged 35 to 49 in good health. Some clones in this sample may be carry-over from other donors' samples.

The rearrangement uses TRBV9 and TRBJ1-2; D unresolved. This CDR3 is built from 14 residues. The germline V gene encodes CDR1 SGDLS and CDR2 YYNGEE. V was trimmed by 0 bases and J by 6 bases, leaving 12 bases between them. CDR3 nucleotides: TGTGCCAGCAGCGTAGTCGGCAGTCGGCATGGCTACACCTTC. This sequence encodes CASSVVGSRHGYTF. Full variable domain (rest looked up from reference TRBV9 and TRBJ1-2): DSGVTQTPKHLITATGQRVTLRCSPRSGDLSVYWYQQSLDQGLQFLIQYYNGEERAKGNILERFSAQQFPDLHSELNLSSLELGDSALYFCASSVVGSRHGYTFGSGTRLTVV.

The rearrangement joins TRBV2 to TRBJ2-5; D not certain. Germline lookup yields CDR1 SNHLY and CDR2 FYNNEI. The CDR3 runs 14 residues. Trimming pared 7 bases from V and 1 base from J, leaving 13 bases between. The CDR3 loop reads CASTAVMVQETQYF. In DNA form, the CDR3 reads TGTGCCAGCACCGCCGTTATGGTCCAAGAGACCCAGTACTTC.

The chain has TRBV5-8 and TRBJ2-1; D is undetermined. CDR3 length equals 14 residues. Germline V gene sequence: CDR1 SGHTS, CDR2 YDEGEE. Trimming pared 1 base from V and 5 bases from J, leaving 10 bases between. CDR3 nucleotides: TGTGCCAGCAGCTTGCAGGTTTCCAACAATGAGCAGTTCTTC. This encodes CASSLQVSNNEQFF.

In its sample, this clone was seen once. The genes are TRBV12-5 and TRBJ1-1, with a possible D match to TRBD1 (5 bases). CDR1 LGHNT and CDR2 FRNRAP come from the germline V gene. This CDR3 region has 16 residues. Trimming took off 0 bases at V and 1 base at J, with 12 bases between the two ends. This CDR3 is CASGLVNPGRNTEAFF. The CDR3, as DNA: TGTGCTAGTGGTTTGGTAAATCCAGGGCGGAACACTGAAGCTTTCTTT.

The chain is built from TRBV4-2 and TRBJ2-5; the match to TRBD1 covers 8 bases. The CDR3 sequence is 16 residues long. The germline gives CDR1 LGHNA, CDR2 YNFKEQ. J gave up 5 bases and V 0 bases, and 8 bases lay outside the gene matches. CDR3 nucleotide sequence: TGTGCCAGCAGCCAAGAGGGTCAGGGGGCACGGGAGACCCAGTACTTC. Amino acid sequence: CASSQEGQGARETQYF.

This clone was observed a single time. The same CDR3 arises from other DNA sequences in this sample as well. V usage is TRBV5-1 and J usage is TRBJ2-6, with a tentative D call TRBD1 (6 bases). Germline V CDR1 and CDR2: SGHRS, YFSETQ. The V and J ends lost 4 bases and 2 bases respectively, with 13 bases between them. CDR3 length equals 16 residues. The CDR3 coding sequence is TGCGCCAGCAGCCTGGAAGGGGGAGCTGGGGCCAACGTCCTGACTTTC. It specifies CASSLEGGAGANVLTF.

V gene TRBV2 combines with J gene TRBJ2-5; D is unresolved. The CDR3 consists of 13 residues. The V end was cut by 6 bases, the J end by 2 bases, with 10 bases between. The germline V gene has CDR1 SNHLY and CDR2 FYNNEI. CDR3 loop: CASRADPQETQYF. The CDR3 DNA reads TGTGCCAGCAGGGCGGACCCACAAGAGACCCAGTACTTC.

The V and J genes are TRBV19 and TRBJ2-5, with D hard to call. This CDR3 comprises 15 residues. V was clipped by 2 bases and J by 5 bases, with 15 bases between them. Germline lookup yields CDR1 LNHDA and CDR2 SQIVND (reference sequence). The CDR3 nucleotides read TGTGCCAGTAGTATACTTGCAGGATCCGAGGAGACCCAGTACTTC. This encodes CASSILAGSEETQYF.

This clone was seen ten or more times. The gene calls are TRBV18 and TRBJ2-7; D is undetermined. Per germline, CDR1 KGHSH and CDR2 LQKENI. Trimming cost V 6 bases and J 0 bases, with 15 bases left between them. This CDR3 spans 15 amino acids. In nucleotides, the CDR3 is TGTGCCAGCTCCCCTGAAAGGGCCCCCTCCTACGAGCAGTACTTC. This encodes CASSPERAPSYEQYF.

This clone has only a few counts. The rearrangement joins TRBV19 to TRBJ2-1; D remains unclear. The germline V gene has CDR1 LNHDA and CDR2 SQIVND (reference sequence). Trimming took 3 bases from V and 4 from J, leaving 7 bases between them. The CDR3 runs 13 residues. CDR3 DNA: TGTGCCAGTAGTATGGATGGGTACAATGAGCAGTTCTTC. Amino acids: CASSMDGYNEQFF.

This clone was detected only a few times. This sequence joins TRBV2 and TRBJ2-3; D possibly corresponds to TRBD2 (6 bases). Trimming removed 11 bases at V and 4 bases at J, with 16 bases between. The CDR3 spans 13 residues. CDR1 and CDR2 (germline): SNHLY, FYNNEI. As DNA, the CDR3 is TGTGCCCCAACGGGAGTGAGGGCAGATACGCAGTATTTT. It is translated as CAPTGVRADTQYF. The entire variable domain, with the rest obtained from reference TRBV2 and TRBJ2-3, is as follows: EPEVTQTPSHQVTQMGQEVILRCVPISNHLYFYWYRQILGQKVEFLVSFYNNEISEKSEIFDDQFSVERPDGSNFTLKIRSTKLEDSAMYFCAPTGVRADTQYFGPGTRLTVL.

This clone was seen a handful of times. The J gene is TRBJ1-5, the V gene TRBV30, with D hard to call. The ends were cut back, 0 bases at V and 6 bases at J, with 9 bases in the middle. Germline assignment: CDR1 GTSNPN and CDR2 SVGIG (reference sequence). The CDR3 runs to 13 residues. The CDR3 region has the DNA TGTGCCTGGAGTGTGGGGAGGGTTCAGCCCCAGCATTTT. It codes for CAWSVGRVQPQHF.

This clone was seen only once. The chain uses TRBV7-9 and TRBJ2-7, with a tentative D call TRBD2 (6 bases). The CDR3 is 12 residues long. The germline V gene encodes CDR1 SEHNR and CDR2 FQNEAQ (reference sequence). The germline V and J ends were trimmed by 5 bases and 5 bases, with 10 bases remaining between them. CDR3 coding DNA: TGTGCCAGCAGCCCGACTAGGAACGAGCAGTACTTC. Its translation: CASSPTRNEQYF.

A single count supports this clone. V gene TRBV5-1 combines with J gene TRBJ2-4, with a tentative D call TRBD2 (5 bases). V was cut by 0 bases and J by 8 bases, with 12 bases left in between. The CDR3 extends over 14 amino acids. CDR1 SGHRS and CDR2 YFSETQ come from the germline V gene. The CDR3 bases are TGCGCCAGCAGCTTGGGAGGCGCCGGGGACATTCAGTACTTC. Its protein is CASSLGGAGDIQYF.

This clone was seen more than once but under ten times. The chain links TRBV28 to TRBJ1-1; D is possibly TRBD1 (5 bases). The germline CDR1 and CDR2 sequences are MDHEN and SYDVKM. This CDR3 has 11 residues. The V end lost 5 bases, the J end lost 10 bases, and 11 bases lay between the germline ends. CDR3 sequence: CASSAGIGAFF. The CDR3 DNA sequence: TGTGCCAGCAGTGCAGGGATTGGAGCTTTCTTT.

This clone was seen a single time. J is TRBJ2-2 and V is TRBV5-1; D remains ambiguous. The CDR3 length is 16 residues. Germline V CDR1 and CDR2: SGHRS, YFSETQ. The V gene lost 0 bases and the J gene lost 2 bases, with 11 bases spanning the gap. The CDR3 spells CASSLELASNTGELFF. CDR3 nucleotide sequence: TGCGCCAGCAGCTTGGAGTTGGCTTCTAACACCGGGGAGCTGTTTTTT. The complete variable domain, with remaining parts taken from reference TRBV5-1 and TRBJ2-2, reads KAGVTQTPRYLIKTRGQQVTLSCSPISGHRSVSWYQQTPGQGLQFLFEYFSETQRNKGNFPGRFSGRQFSNSRSEMNVSTLELGDSALYLCASSLELASNTGELFFGEGSRLTVL.

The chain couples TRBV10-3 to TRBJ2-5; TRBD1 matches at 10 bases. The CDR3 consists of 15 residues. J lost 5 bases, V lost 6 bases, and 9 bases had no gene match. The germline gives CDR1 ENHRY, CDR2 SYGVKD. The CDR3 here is CAIRGQGTGSETQYF. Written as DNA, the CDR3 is TGTGCCATCAGGGGACAGGGGACTGGTTCGGAGACCCAGTACTTC.

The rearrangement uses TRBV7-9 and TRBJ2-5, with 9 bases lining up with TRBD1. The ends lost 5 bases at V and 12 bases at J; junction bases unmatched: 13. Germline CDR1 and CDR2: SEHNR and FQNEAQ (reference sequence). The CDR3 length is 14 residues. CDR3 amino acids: CASSAQGAAQNKYF. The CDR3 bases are TGTGCCAGCAGCGCACAGGGGGCCGCCCAAAATAAGTACTTC. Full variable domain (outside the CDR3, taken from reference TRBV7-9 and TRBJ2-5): DTGVSQNPRHKITKRGQNVTFRCDPISEHNRLYWYRQTLGQGPEFLTYFQNEAQLEKSRLLSDRFSAERPKGSFSTLEIQRTEQGDSAMYLCASSAQGAAQNKYFGPGTRLLVL.